This T cell receptor beta chain was sequenced in a study of blood T cell repertoires in COVID-19. Study information: The United States, Italy and Spain supplied acute and convalescent COVID-19 samples. The analysed material was cDNA or gDNA that came from T cells, B-cell-depleted T cells, or PBMCs.

The CDR3 consists of 12 residues. V shed 3 bases, J shed 8 bases, and the junction held 3 bases outside the gene matches. The V gene's germline CDR1 is GTSNPN and CDR2 SVGIG (reference sequence). Authors' processing steps: Estimated nucleated cell counts came from reference gene primer amplification. Measured with immunoSEQ multiplex PCR; TCRdb has only the in-frame clones, and not every one. The DNA gave D and trimming, while V, J and clone size come from that table. The repertoire has tens of thousands of clones, around 90% of them found once; the top ten carry about 5%. This sequence joins TRBV30 and TRBJ2-1; the match to TRBD2 covers 8 bases. Sequenced: peripheral blood. The source of this sequence is an older woman with active COVID-19. CDR3 DNA: TGTGCCTGGAGAAGCGGGGGCGATGAGCAGTTCTTC. This translates into CAWRSGGDEQFF. Full variable domain (missing parts from reference TRBV30 and TRBJ2-1): SQTIHQWPATLVQPVGSPLSLECTVEGTSNPNLYWYRQAAGRGLQLLFYSVGIGQISSEVPQNLSASRPQDRQFILSSKKLLLSDSGFYLCAWRSGGDEQFFGPGTRLTVL.